One sample yielded the 20 T cell receptor beta chains listed below, sequenced in a study of T cell responses to AZD1222 COVID-19 vaccine. Profiled with immunoSEQ multiplex PCR; TCRdb holds only in-frame clones, not every one. The sample contains roughly 170,000 clones, approximately 94% of which appear only once. Material: peripheral blood, obtained 28 days after the second AZD1222 dose. The receptors shown here come from an adult who received the AZD1222 COVID-19 vaccine.

The chain recombines TRBV7-2 with TRBJ2-3, with 10 bases fitting TRBD1. CDR1 and CDR2 from the germline V gene are SGHTA and FQGNSA. The CDR3 sequence is 14 residues long. The trim removed 5 bases at V and 5 bases at J, leaving 4 bases unmatched. The CDR3 sequence: CASSRDRGRDTQYF. CDR3 DNA sequence: TGTGCCAGCAGCCGTGACAGGGGGCGAGATACGCAGTATTTT. The entire variable domain, with the rest obtained from reference TRBV7-2 and TRBJ2-3, is as follows: GAGVSQSPSNKVTEKGKDVELRCDPISGHTALYWYRQSLGQGLEFLIYFQGNSAPDKSGLPSDRFSAERTGGSVSTLTIQRTQQEDSAVYLCASSRDRGRDTQYFGPGTRLTVL.

The chain recombines TRBV2 with TRBJ2-1; D remains ambiguous. CDR3 size: 15 residues. Germline V gene lookup returns CDR1 SNHLY and CDR2 FYNNEI. The V end lost 1 base, the J end lost 3 bases, and 10 bases lay between the germline ends. DNA for the CDR3: TGTGCCAGCAGTGAAGGTCTAGTTGTCTACAATGAGCAGTTCTTC. Translating gives CASSEGLVVYNEQFF.

The chain is built from TRBV19 and TRBJ1-1; D ambiguous. Looked up from germline, CDR1 is LNHDA and CDR2 is SQIVND (reference sequence). The CDR3 consists of 15 residues. Between the trimmed V and J ends, which lost 3 bases and 4 bases, there was a span of 15 bases. The DNA of the CDR3 is TGTGCCAGTAGTATTCTCCCACTGAAGTTCACTGAAGCTTTCTTT. Residues: CASSILPLKFTEAFF.

The chain recombines TRBV15 with TRBJ1-6; 7 nucleotides match TRBD1. The junction had 5 bases not matched to a gene; V was cut back by 3 bases and J by 6 bases. The CDR3 runs 15 residues. The germline V gene has CDR1 LNHNV and CDR2 YYDKDF (reference sequence). CDR3 amino acids: CATSRGSGGNSPLHF. The CDR3 bases are TGTGCCACCAGCAGGGGGTCAGGGGGTAATTCACCCCTCCACTTT.

The J gene is TRBJ2-2, the V gene TRBV5-1; 11 positions agree with TRBD2. After removal of 2 bases from V and 2 bases from J, the junction contained 2 bases not matched to a gene. CDR3 size: 16 residues. CDR1 is SGHRS, CDR2 YFSETQ, per germline. Here the CDR3 DNA reads TGCGCCAGCAGCTTTAGCGGGAGGGATAACACCGGGGAGCTGTTTTTT. Protein product: CASSFSGRDNTGELFF.

This rearrangement joins TRBV6-1 to TRBJ2-7; no clear D. The V and J ends lost 1 base and 0 bases respectively, with 7 bases between them. Germline V gene lookup returns CDR1 MNHNS and CDR2 SASEGT. The CDR3 has 14 amino acids. The CDR3 nucleotides are TGTGCCAGCAGTGAAGGGGCGAGCTCCTACGAGCAGTACTTC. Translated, it gives CASSEGASSYEQYF.

V gene TRBV3-1 (or the pseudogene TRBV3-2) combines with J gene TRBJ1-2; D remains unclear. This CDR3 region has 15 residues. The germline V gene encodes CDR1 LGHDT and CDR2 YNNKEL (reference sequence). The V gene lost 0 bases and the J gene lost 5 bases, with 13 bases spanning the gap. Written as DNA, the CDR3 is TGTGCCAGCAGCCAAGAGGTGGCAGTTTCGTATGGCTACACCTTC. Residues: CASSQEVAVSYGYTF.

A single count supports this clone. The genes are TRBV7-2 and TRBJ2-3, with D unresolved. Between the trimmed V and J ends, which lost 5 bases and 4 bases, there was a span of 16 bases. Germline V gene sequence: CDR1 SGHTA, CDR2 FQGNSA. The CDR3 is made up of 15 amino acids. In DNA, the CDR3 is TGTGCCAGCAGCCCGCAGCCGGCCCACCCAGATACGCAGTATTTT. Translating it yields CASSPQPAHPDTQYF.

The V call is TRBV28, the J call TRBJ1-4; tentative D call: TRBD1 (5 bases). Deletions cut 3 bases from V and 6 bases from J, with 11 bases between. From germline, CDR1 is MDHEN and CDR2 SYDVKM. The CDR3 is 14 residues long. The CDR3 nucleotides read TGTGCCAGCAGTTTGGTAGGGGACGATGAAAAACTGTTTTTT. It yields the protein CASSLVGDDEKLFF.

The rearrangement joins TRBV7-3 to TRBJ1-1; perhaps TRBD1 as D (6 bases). The CDR3 spans 14 residues. V was shortened by 2 bases and J by 1 base, with 8 bases between the two germline ends. CDR1 is SGHTA, CDR2 FQGTGA, per germline. This chain's CDR3 is CASSLLGGNTEAFF. Written as DNA, the CDR3 is TGTGCCAGCAGCTTACTAGGGGGGAACACTGAAGCTTTCTTT.

The V call is TRBV5-4, the J call TRBJ1-1; 7 bases agree with TRBD1. V was clipped by 5 bases and J by 4 bases; unmatched bases: 11. This CDR3 comprises 15 residues. In germline, CDR1 is SGHNT, CDR2 YYREEE (reference sequence). CDR3 region: CASRPIQGQFTEAFF. CDR3 bases: TGTGCCAGCAGACCCATCCAGGGACAGTTCACTGAAGCTTTCTTT.

In this sample, this clone turned up once. The chain couples TRBV3-1 (or the pseudogene TRBV3-2) to TRBJ2-7; D unresolved. Germline V lookup: CDR1 LGHDT, CDR2 YNNKEL (reference sequence). The CDR3 runs to 17 residues. The V end was cut by 1 base, the J end by 0 bases, with 16 bases between. In nucleotides, the CDR3 is TGTGCCAGCAGCCAAGGGGTTCTGGGCACCCTCTCCTACGAGCAGTACTTC. Protein sequence: CASSQGVLGTLSYEQYF.

This clone was picked up one time. The chain has TRBV7-2 and TRBJ1-2; D gene uncertain. The V gene lost 1 base and the J gene lost 6 bases, with 15 bases spanning the gap. The CDR3 loop spans 15 amino acids. Germline V lookup: CDR1 SGHTA, CDR2 FQGNSA. The CDR3 nucleotides read TGTGCCAGCAGCTTAGATAACGGTCTACGGCATGGCTACACCTTC. Protein: CASSLDNGLRHGYTF. Full variable domain (rest looked up from reference TRBV7-2 and TRBJ1-2): GAGVSQSPSNKVTEKGKDVELRCDPISGHTALYWYRQSLGQGLEFLIYFQGNSAPDKSGLPSDRFSAERTGGSVSTLTIQRTQQEDSAVYLCASSLDNGLRHGYTFGSGTRLTVV.

V gene TRBV3-1 (or the pseudogene TRBV3-2) combines with J gene TRBJ1-1, with D possibly TRBD1 on 6 matching bases. CDR1 is LGHDT, CDR2 YNNKEL, per germline (reference sequence). V was cut by 4 bases and J by 1 base, with 10 bases left in between. The CDR3 is 14 amino acids. CDR3 loop: CASSPMDRNTEAFF. The CDR3 region has the DNA TGTGCCAGCAGCCCGATGGACAGGAACACTGAAGCTTTCTTT.

The chain recombines TRBV4-1 with TRBJ1-4, with D perhaps matching TRBD1 (5 bases). Germline CDR1 is MGHRA and CDR2 is YSYEKL. The CDR3 totals 16 residues. Trimming removed 1 base at V and 8 bases at J, with 17 bases between. CDR3 nucleotides: TGCGCCAGCAGCCAAGTGTTCGGGGGAAAGGGCGAAAAACTGTTTTTT. It specifies CASSQVFGGKGEKLFF.

The J gene is TRBJ2-3, the V gene TRBV5-1; possible D gene TRBD2, 7 bases. V lost 0 bases to trimming and J lost 0 bases, with 11 bases between them. Germline V gives CDR1 SGHRS, CDR2 YFSETQ. CDR3 size: 16 residues. The CDR3 nucleotides read TGCGCCAGCAGCTTGGGGCGGGGGCGTAGCACAGATACGCAGTATTTT. This translates into CASSLGRGRSTDTQYF.

This chain connects TRBV6-2 or TRBV6-3 to TRBJ1-2, with 12 positions matching TRBD1. V lost 2 bases to trimming and J lost 8 bases; unmatched junction nucleotides: 3. CDR3 length: 14 amino acids. The germline V gene has CDR1 MNHEY and CDR2 SVGEGT. CDR3 DNA: TGTGCCAGCAGTTACGCGGGACAGGGGGCCGGCTACACCTTC. This codes for CASSYAGQGAGYTF.

This chain joins TRBV5-1 and TRBJ2-1, with a tentative D call TRBD2 (6 bases). Trimming cost V 3 bases and J 7 bases, with 14 bases left between them. Germline V gene data show CDR1 as SGHRS and CDR2 as YFSETQ. The CDR3 contains 14 residues. The chain's CDR3 is CASSSAGRWNEQFF. The CDR3 DNA is TGCGCCAGCAGCTCAGCGGGCAGGTGGAATGAGCAGTTCTTC.

The chain links TRBV7-2 to TRBJ1-2; D ambiguous. V lost 0 bases to trimming and J lost 0 bases, with 11 bases between them. The CDR3 has 16 amino acids. Germline values: CDR1 SGHTA, CDR2 FQGNSA. The CDR3 here is CASSLAARNTNYGYTF. The CDR3 region has the DNA TGTGCCAGCAGCTTAGCGGCCAGGAACACTAACTATGGCTACACCTTC.

This chain links TRBV18 with TRBJ1-3, with D uncertain. The germline V gene has CDR1 KGHSH and CDR2 LQKENI. V was clipped by 2 bases and J by 0 bases, with 11 bases between them. The CDR3 is made up of 16 amino acids. CDR3 bases: TGTGCCAGCTCACCAGAGGTTTTTGGCTCTGGAAACACCATATATTTT. The encoded protein is CASSPEVFGSGNTIYF.